Presented here are 6 T cell receptor beta chains from one specimen sequenced in a study of blood T cells in healthy people across ages. The authors ran a second PCR of 7 to 11 cycles using a sample-barcoded 5' primer and a J-beta primer mix. TCRdb reprocessed the 5' RACE reads with MiXCR, giving one entry per CDR3 protein. This table has roughly 730,000 distinct CDR3 sequences, roughly 56% appearing once. Sequenced sample: blood. These receptors were obtained from a man aged 35-49 years in good health.

The chain carries TRBV11-2 and TRBJ1-6; TRBD1 agrees at 7 bases. Germline-derived CDR1 and CDR2 are SGHAT and FQNNGV. CDR3 length: 15 amino acids. V was pared by 0 bases and J by 7 bases, with 3 bases of the junction left unmatched. The CDR3 protein is CASSLDRDRNSPLHF. CDR3 nucleotides: TGTGCCAGCAGCTTAGACCGGGACAGAAATTCACCCCTCCACTTT. Full variable domain (missing parts from reference TRBV11-2 and TRBJ1-6): EAGVAQSPRYKIIEKRQSVAFWCNPISGHATLYWYQQILGQGPKLLIQFQNNGVVDDSQLPKDRFSAERLKGVDSTLKIQPAKLEDSAVYLCASSLDRDRNSPLHFGNGTRLTVT.

The sample holds a few counts of this clonotype. The chain links TRBV27 to TRBJ2-1; D remains unclear. V lost 0 bases and J 2 bases, leaving 8 bases between the germline ends. Per the germline V gene, CDR1 is MNHEY and CDR2 is SMNVEV (reference sequence). The CDR3 loop spans 15 amino acids. CDR3: CASSLSTLPYNEQFF. The CDR3 DNA reads TGTGCCAGCAGTTTATCGACTCTTCCCTACAATGAGCAGTTCTTC.

The chain carries TRBV28 and TRBJ2-7, with D perhaps TRBD1 or TRBD2 (5 bases each). V lost 3 bases and J lost 2, with 20 bases in between. Germline V gene data show CDR1 as MDHEN and CDR2 as SYDVKM. This CDR3 comprises 17 residues. CDR3 amino acids: CASSFSFFGDGAYEQYF. As DNA, the CDR3 is TGTGCCAGCAGTTTTAGTTTTTTCGGGGACGGAGCCTACGAGCAGTACTTC.

This clonotype was observed a few times. The V and J genes are TRBV20-1 and TRBJ2-4; D assignment may be TRBD1 or TRBD2 (5 bases each). Trimming cost V 5 bases and J 8 bases, with 16 bases left between them. In germline, CDR1 is DFQATT, CDR2 SNEGSKA (reference sequence). This CDR3 has 13 residues. This CDR3 reads CSAETGTVDIQYF. CDR3 nucleotides: TGCAGTGCTGAGACCGGGACCGTAGACATTCAGTACTTC.

This rearrangement joins TRBV20-1 to TRBJ2-3; 9 bases fit TRBD1. The CDR3 has 15 amino acids. V lost 5 bases, J lost 3 bases, and 9 bases stayed unmatched. Germline CDR1 reads DFQATT; CDR2 reads SNEGSKA (reference sequence). The CDR3 reads CSARSPGTGTDTQYF. The CDR3 bases are TGCAGTGCTCGAAGCCCCGGGACAGGGACAGATACGCAGTATTTT.

The CDR3 sequence is CASSLKASGGSTDTQYF. The CDR3 nucleotides are TGTGCCAGCAGCTTAAAGGCTAGCGGGGGTAGTACAGATACGCAGTATTTT. The chain couples TRBV11-2 to TRBJ2-3; the match to TRBD2 covers 10 bases. Germline V gene lookup returns CDR1 SGHAT and CDR2 FQNNGV. The CDR3 runs to 17 residues. The junction had 8 bases not matched to a gene; V was cut back by 2 bases and J by 3 bases.